The 27 T cell receptor beta chains below all came from one sample that was sequenced in a study of vaccination effects on CD4 cells after COVID-19 (dated by TCRdb to the early 2020s). In the ViraFEST assay, PBMC were stimulated with viral peptide pools, and antigen-specific CD4+ T cell clonotypes were then identified by expansion using TCR sequencing. After more than 9 days of culture, CD4+ T cells were isolated with the EasySep CD4+ T cell isolation kit. The absence of prior SARS-CoV-2 infection in healthy vaccine recipients was confirmed by negative nucleocapsid antibodies before and after vaccination. Antigen specificity for these receptors is unknown. Receptor libraries were prepared by the immunoSEQ multiplex PCR assay. TCRdb holds this immuneACCESS table with in-frame rearrangements only. Some clones are missing; in checked studies, unresolved V genes explain under half, and the rest has no known cause. The sample yields approximately 44,000 clones; 77% were counted once. The ten top clones hold about 3% of the sample.

The material sequenced was CD4+ T cells from PBMCs cultured with HCoV-NL63 spike peptides, taken before COVID-19 vaccination. Interpreted using the paper, the cell subset or site label stands for: HCoV-NL63 spike overlapping peptide pool stimulation. These TCRs come from a human donor who received a COVID-19 vaccine.

This clone was recorded a few times. V usage is TRBV14 and J usage is TRBJ2-7; unclear D gene. The CDR3 sequence is 12 residues long. V was pared by 1 base and J by 11 bases, with 12 bases between. Germline V gives CDR1 SGHDN, CDR2 FVKESK. Written as DNA, the CDR3 is TGTGCCAGCAGCCAAGGGTCGAGTCTCAAGTACGTC. Encoded protein: CASSQGSSLKYV.

The chain carries TRBV6-2 or TRBV6-3 and TRBJ2-5; D not resolved. The CDR3 spans 11 residues. The V gene lost 5 bases and the J gene lost 5 bases, with 6 bases spanning the gap. Germline V CDR1 and CDR2: MNHEY, SVGEGT. CDR3: CASSPLETQYF. CDR3 DNA sequence: TGTGCCAGCAGTCCACTCGAGACCCAGTACTTC.

The chain joins TRBV9 to TRBJ1-4; D gene uncertain. Trimming shortened V by 3 bases and J by 0 bases, and 6 bases separated the two germline ends. Germline CDR1 is SGDLS and CDR2 is YYNGEE. The CDR3 loop spans 14 amino acids. CDR3: CASSAKATNEKLFF. The CDR3 nucleotides are TGTGCCAGCAGCGCCAAAGCAACTAATGAAAAACTGTTTTTT.

V is TRBV14 and J is TRBJ2-3, with D possibly TRBD1 on 5 matching bases. From germline, CDR1 is SGHDN and CDR2 FVKESK. This CDR3 has 14 amino acids. The V and J ends lost 4 bases and 5 bases respectively, with 13 bases between them. The DNA of the CDR3 is TGTGCCAGCAGCCTAGGGGTACTGGGAGATACGCAGTATTTT. Amino acid sequence: CASSLGVLGDTQYF.

Written as DNA, the CDR3 is TGTGCCAGCAGCCCACTAGCGGGGGCAAACTACGAGCAGTACGTC. This encodes CASSPLAGANYEQYV. The rearrangement joins TRBV6-5 to TRBJ2-7; the match to TRBD2 covers 11 bases. The CDR3 loop spans 15 amino acids. V lost 6 bases and J lost 3; bases outside the gene matches: 7. Germline CDR1 MNHEY, CDR2 SVGAGI.

The rearrangement links TRBV4-1 to TRBJ2-2; 13 bases match TRBD2. Germline V gene data show CDR1 as MGHRA and CDR2 as YSYEKL. V shed 9 bases and J 0 bases; nucleotides not matched to a gene: 4. This CDR3 is 16 amino acids long. The CDR3 sequence: CASRLAGGSNTGELFF. In DNA, the CDR3 is TGCGCCAGTAGACTAGCGGGGGGTTCGAACACCGGGGAGCTGTTTTTT.

The chain recombines TRBV12-5 with TRBJ2-3, with D tentatively TRBD1 (5 bases). In germline, CDR1 is LGHNT, CDR2 FRNRAP. V dropped 3 bases and J dropped 2 bases, with 9 bases sitting between them. The CDR3 is 14 residues long. Here the CDR3 reads CASGFPGITDTQYF. The CDR3 DNA follows: TGTGCTAGTGGTTTCCCAGGGATCACAGATACGCAGTATTTT. Full variable domain (outside the CDR3, taken from reference TRBV12-5 and TRBJ2-3): DARVTQTPRHKVTEMGQEVTMRCQPILGHNTVFWYRQTMMQGLELLAYFRNRAPLDDSGMPKDRFSAEMPDATLATLKIQPSEPRDSAVYFCASGFPGITDTQYFGPGTRLTVL.

V gene TRBV19 combines with J gene TRBJ1-1; D unclear. Trimming shortened V by 3 bases and J by 0 bases, and 5 bases separated the two germline ends. Germline values: CDR1 LNHDA, CDR2 SQIVND (reference sequence). CDR3 length: 13 amino acids. CDR3 amino acids: CASSISVNTEAFF. The CDR3 DNA follows: TGTGCCAGTAGTATTTCGGTGAACACTGAAGCTTTCTTT.

This rearrangement joins TRBV6-1 to TRBJ1-5; 7 bases fit TRBD1. Germline values: CDR1 MNHNS, CDR2 SASEGT. V lost 2 bases to trimming and J lost 7 bases; unmatched junction nucleotides: 5. CDR3 size: 14 residues. The CDR3 is CASSEFRGQQPQHF. CDR3 sequence (DNA): TGTGCCAGCAGTGAATTTAGGGGGCAACAGCCCCAGCATTTT.

This clone was seen more than once but under ten times. The rearrangement uses TRBV10-3 and TRBJ1-2, with a possible D match to TRBD1 (5 bases). The CDR3 sequence is 14 residues long. V dropped 6 bases and J dropped 4 bases, with 15 bases sitting between them. The V gene's germline CDR1 is ENHRY and CDR2 SYGVKD. The CDR3: CAISIDLGGYGYTF. The CDR3 coding sequence is TGTGCCATCAGCATCGACTTGGGGGGCTATGGCTACACCTTC.

The chain employs TRBV7-2 and TRBJ1-5; the match to TRBD1 covers 9 bases. The V segment lost 4 bases and the J segment 9 bases; nucleotides outside the gene matches: 13. This CDR3 comprises 16 residues. CDR1 is SGHTA, CDR2 FQGNSA, per germline. CDR3 bases: TGTGCCAGCAGCTGGGACAGGGTGGGGATAGGGGGGCCCCAGCATTTT. Its translation: CASSWDRVGIGGPQHF.

The chain couples TRBV14 to TRBJ2-5; 8 bases agree with TRBD1. CDR1 SGHDN and CDR2 FVKESK come from the germline V gene. CDR3 length: 16 residues. V shed 5 bases, J shed 5 bases, and the junction held 13 bases outside the gene matches. The CDR3 is CASSAPDRGMWETQYF. The CDR3 DNA sequence: TGTGCCAGCAGCGCACCCGACAGGGGAATGTGGGAGACCCAGTACTTC.

V gene TRBV5-4 combines with J gene TRBJ1-6, with a weak D call TRBD1 (6 bases). Germline V CDR1 and CDR2: SGHNT, YYREEE (reference sequence). V shed 7 bases and J shed 8 bases, with 13 bases lying between them. This CDR3 comprises 13 residues. CDR3 DNA: TGTGCCAGCGGACAGACCCTAGATTCACCCCTCCACTTT. Amino acid sequence: CASGQTLDSPLHF.

J is TRBJ1-4 and V is TRBV5-5; 7 bases are shared with TRBD1. CDR1 and CDR2 (germline): SGHKS, YYEKEE (reference sequence). The junction had 2 bases not matched to a gene; V was cut back by 0 bases and J by 0 bases. The CDR3 extends over 16 amino acids. The CDR3 region has the DNA TGTGCCAGCAGCTTGGGACAGGGTACAACTAATGAAAAACTGTTTTTT. It is translated as CASSLGQGTTNEKLFF.

The V gene is TRBV7-2, the J gene TRBJ1-4; no firm D call. Looked up from germline, CDR1 is SGHTA and CDR2 is FQGNSA. V was clipped by 3 bases and J by 2 bases, with 4 bases between them. CDR3 length: 13 residues. CDR3 amino acids: CASSFFTNEKLFF. CDR3 DNA: TGTGCCAGCAGCTTCTTTACTAATGAAAAACTGTTTTTT.

This clone was counted a few times. V is TRBV19 and J is TRBJ2-5; D is unresolved. The CDR3 length is 13 residues. Per the germline V gene, CDR1 is LNHDA and CDR2 is SQIVND (reference sequence). With 3 bases removed from V and 5 bases from J, the gap between germline ends came to 10 bases. The CDR3 reads CASSIAPPETQYF. The CDR3 DNA sequence: TGTGCCAGTAGTATCGCCCCCCCCGAGACCCAGTACTTC.

The CDR3 protein is CASSRVTSTDTQYF. The CDR3 DNA is TGTGCCAGCAGCCGTGTGACTAGCACAGATACGCAGTATTTT. The V and J genes are TRBV7-2 and TRBJ2-3; unclear D gene. V was clipped by 5 bases and J by 0 bases, with 9 bases between them. Germline V lookup: CDR1 SGHTA, CDR2 FQGNSA. The CDR3 has 14 amino acids.

The rearrangement links TRBV5-1 to TRBJ2-2; 8 positions agree with TRBD1. V was pared by 5 bases and J by 2 bases, with 5 bases of the junction left unmatched. The germline gives CDR1 SGHRS, CDR2 YFSETQ. The length of the CDR3 is 15 residues. As DNA, the CDR3 is TGCGCCAGCAGACAGGACAGGGCCAACACCGGGGAGCTGTTTTTT. It is translated as CASRQDRANTGELFF. Filled out from reference TRBV5-1 and TRBJ2-2, the complete variable domain reads KAGVTQTPRYLIKTRGQQVTLSCSPISGHRSVSWYQQTPGQGLQFLFEYFSETQRNKGNFPGRFSGRQFSNSRSEMNVSTLELGDSALYLCASRQDRANTGELFFGEGSRLTVL.

The gene calls are TRBV7-9 and TRBJ2-1, with 10 positions matching TRBD2. There are 15 residues in the CDR3. Germline-derived CDR1 and CDR2 are SEHNR and FQNEAQ (reference sequence). J gave up 8 bases and V 5 bases, and 9 bases lay outside the gene matches. The CDR3 loop is CASSRIAGGRDEQFF. As DNA, the CDR3 is TGTGCCAGCAGCCGGATAGCGGGGGGTCGCGATGAGCAGTTCTTC.

Points on this clone: The same CDR3 arises from other DNA sequences in this sample as well. The chain recombines TRBV18 with TRBJ1-3, with D perhaps TRBD1 (5 bases). With 3 bases removed from V and 0 bases from J, the gap between germline ends came to 6 bases. CDR3 length: 14 residues. Germline V CDR1 and CDR2: KGHSH, LQKENI. CDR3: CASSPQGSGNTIYF. The CDR3 bases are TGTGCCAGCTCACCGCAGGGCTCTGGAAACACCATATATTTT.

The genes are TRBV6-5 and TRBJ1-1; D gene unclear. CDR1 is MNHEY and CDR2 is SVGAGI in the germline V gene. V lost 7 bases to trimming and J lost 1 base, with 7 bases between them. This CDR3 has 12 amino acids. CDR3 sequence reads: CASIAGNTEAFF. CDR3 DNA sequence: TGTGCCAGCATAGCAGGGAACACTGAAGCTTTCTTT.

V and J are TRBV7-2 and TRBJ1-3; 8 nucleotides align to TRBD1. CDR3 size: 16 residues. Germline values: CDR1 SGHTA, CDR2 FQGNSA. The ends lost 5 bases at V and 3 bases at J; junction bases unmatched: 9. CDR3 nucleotide sequence: TGTGCCAGCAGCCCCGGACAGGGCCGAAGTGGAAACACCATATATTTT. This translates into CASSPGQGRSGNTIYF.

This rearrangement joins TRBV2 to TRBJ1-2; the D gene is possibly TRBD1 (6 bases). CDR1 is SNHLY, CDR2 FYNNEI, per germline. This CDR3 is built from 17 residues. The V and J ends lost 6 bases and 4 bases respectively, with 24 bases between them. The CDR3 loop reads CASRDTSGQLIFYGYTF. The CDR3, as DNA: TGTGCCAGCAGGGACACTTCAGGACAGCTAATTTTCTATGGCTACACCTTC.

V usage is TRBV7-8 and J usage is TRBJ1-1; TRBD1 matches at 9 bases. Germline CDR1 and CDR2: SGHVS and FQNEAQ. The CDR3 covers 15 residues. The ends lost 3 bases at V and 5 bases at J; junction bases unmatched: 7. CDR3: CASSFSTGGETEAFF. CDR3 in DNA: TGTGCCAGCAGCTTTTCGACAGGGGGAGAGACTGAAGCTTTCTTT.

The chain employs TRBV6-1 and TRBJ1-2; D remains unclear. The CDR3 totals 13 residues. Germline-derived CDR1 and CDR2 are MNHNS and SASEGT. Trimming shortened V by 2 bases and J by 4 bases, and 8 bases separated the two germline ends. Here the CDR3 reads CASSESQIYGYTF. The CDR3 DNA reads as TGTGCCAGCAGTGAATCACAGATCTATGGCTACACCTTC.

The chain is built from TRBV6-5 and TRBJ2-7, with D possibly matching TRBD2 (5 bases). The V end lost 8 bases, the J end lost 4 bases, and 15 bases lay between the germline ends. The CDR3 covers 13 residues. Germline V gives CDR1 MNHEY, CDR2 SVGAGI. The DNA of the CDR3 is TGTGCCAGCGGCCGGGCAACGGGGTACGAGCAGTACGTC. Its protein product is CASGRATGYEQYV.

This chain joins TRBV19 and TRBJ2-1; 9 positions match TRBD2. CDR1 and CDR2 (germline): LNHDA, SQIVND (reference sequence). Germline trimming cut 5 bases from V and 4 bases from J; bases unmatched to any gene: 3. The CDR3 sequence is 14 residues long. The CDR3 nucleotides are TGTGCCAGTAGTGCGGGACTAGCTTACAATGAGCAGTTCTTC. Translated: CASSAGLAYNEQFF.